This T cell receptor beta chain was obtained from a study of T cells after yellow fever vaccination (dated by TCRdb to between 2017 and 2020). Describing the broader study: The SMART-Seq v4 Ultra Low Input RNA kit was used to prepare libraries from fractions with low cell numbers. To follow T-cell clones before and after primary and booster YFV17D yellow fever vaccination, bulk TCR alpha and beta repertoires were sequenced over time. Two healthy male donors made up the cohort, one aged 18 to 29 years and the other aged 30 to 40 years. Blood was drawn at multiple timepoints before and after primary and secondary immunization, with bulk PBMC replicates and cell subsets isolated.

General findings and caveats noted by the study authors: The study included only two donors, which limits how far the findings can be generalized. The secondary T-cell response was found to be weaker but faster than the primary response, with a peak reached on day 5 rather than on day 15. A small fraction of clonotypes showed up in both the CD4 and CD8 compartments, probably as a result of convergent recombination. Computational filtering was needed because FACS-sorted repertoires could contain abundant contaminating clonotypes from the bulk population. After the booster, most of the clones that had expanded following primary vaccination were detected again (approximately 96% of CD4 and roughly 88% of CD8), which suggests that memory was broadly maintained.

The treatment or condition label on this specimen signifies: live attenuated yellow fever vaccine strain. A standard Ficoll-Paque protocol was used to isolate PBMCs from peripheral blood. Dynabeads CD4 and CD8 positive selection kits were used to isolate the CD4 and CD8 T-cell fractions. RNA was extracted with TriZol from bulk PBMCs, CD4 and CD8 fractions, and dextramer-positive and dextramer-negative fractions. TCRdb records Illumina NovaSeq 6000 as the sequencer. TCR cDNA was synthesized by 5'RACE template switching, which introduced a universal primer site and unique molecular identifiers. cDNA synthesis was primed from both the TCR alpha and TCR beta constant segments. Library amplification involved two PCR steps, and the second step added sample barcodes and sequencing adapters. Sequencing of libraries was done on Illumina HiSeq 2500 (2x100 bp) or NovaSeq (2x150 bp). Per the source publication's procedure: MIGEC was used to demultiplex reads and collapse the reads into UMI consensus sequences, and MiXCR was used for V(D)J alignment. Vaccine-responding clonotypes were identified with edgeR using replicate PBMC samples, with FDR below 0.01 and a log2 fold change above 5 up to day 15 being required. Each bulk clonotype received a CD4 or CD8 identity based on whether the sequenced CD4 or CD8 repertoire contained that clonotype at higher abundance. TCRdb cleaned the public reads at Q25 with fastp, built clones with MiXCR and kept in-frame beta chains. Entries are consolidated by CDR3 protein sequence, retaining the most common genes and DNA. These V and J calls rely on TCRdb rather than the paper's analysis. Within this sample are more than 300,000 distinct CDR3 sequences, with around a tenth of them counted one time only. The ten biggest clones cover less than 3.5% of the sample.

CDR3 length: 17 amino acids, cysteine to phenylalanine. Only the CDR3 region is kept as DNA, spanning 51 bases read in frame from base 1. The germline V gene supplies CDR1 MNHEY and CDR2 SVGEGT. Trimming costs V 0 bases and J 4 bases, and their ends lie 13 bases apart. This clonotype was seen a single time. The antigen it recognizes is unknown. Per-base quality was not reported, and no clone a single base away is much larger than it. On its own, one read is weak support. The TCR comes from a man aged 18-30 years who received the YFV17D yellow fever vaccine. The sequencing here drew on CD4+ T cells sorted from PBMCs, taken 45 days after the yellow fever booster vaccination. Here the chain combines TRBV6-2 or TRBV6-3 and TRBJ2-6, with the D gene not confidently named. The CDR3 region has the sequence CASSYSVWARGANVLTF. The sequence in DNA is TGTGCCAGCAGTTACTCCGTCTGGGCCCGAGGGGCCAACGTCCTGACTTTC.